Below, 5 T cell receptor beta chains from the same sample are listed, as sequenced in a study of T cells in Graves' hyperthyroidism and ophthalmopathy. RNA transcripts were the template for amplifying TCR beta CDR3 regions. First-round RT-PCR with HTBI primers amplified the TCR CDR3 region. TCRdb used MiXCR to reprocess the multiplex PCR reads, holding one entry per CDR3 protein. The sample shows fewer than 850,000 distinct CDR3 sequences, around a sixth of them seen only once. The specimen sequenced was blood. These receptors all stem from a man aged 50-59 years with Graves' hyperthyroidism.

This clonotype was detected a few times. This chain joins TRBV18 and TRBJ2-7, with D tentatively TRBD1 or TRBD2 (7 bases each). This CDR3 spans 19 amino acids. The germline V gene encodes CDR1 KGHSH and CDR2 LQKENI. V lost 1 base and J lost 5, with 27 bases in between. CDR3 sequence (DNA): TGTGCCAGCTCACCACGGGGAGGGGGCGCTTTTCGGATCCTACACGAGCAGTACTTC. Translation gives CASSPRGGGAFRILHEQYF. Looking up the rest from reference TRBV18 and TRBJ2-7 gives the full variable domain: NAGVMQNPRHLVRRRGQEARLRCSPMKGHSHVYWYRQLPEEGLKFMVYLQKENIIDESGMPKERFSAEFPKEGPSILRIQQVVRGDSAAYFCASSPRGGGAFRILHEQYFGPGTRLTVT.

The J gene is TRBJ2-7, the V gene TRBV6-9; D uncertain. Germline V gene lookup returns CDR1 MNHGY and CDR2 SVAAGI. The CDR3 is 13 residues long. V dropped 7 bases and J dropped 4 bases, with 14 bases sitting between them. The CDR3 region has the DNA TGTGCCAGCACCAACTTCGGGCGTTACGAGCAGTACTTC. Amino acids: CASTNFGRYEQYF.

The CDR3 is CASSSDAGQGAREQYF. CDR3 nucleotides: TGTGCCAGCAGCTCCGATGCGGGACAGGGGGCGCGCGAGCAGTACTTC. This sequence joins TRBV11-2 and TRBJ2-7, with 12 bases identical to TRBD1. This CDR3 comprises 16 residues. Germline trimming cut 4 bases from V and 6 bases from J; bases unmatched to any gene: 10. Germline V gives CDR1 SGHAT, CDR2 FQNNGV.

This clonotype has a handful of counts. The V call is TRBV6-1, the J call TRBJ2-7; D gene ambiguous. Germline CDR1 and CDR2: MNHNS and SASEGT. Trimming left V 0 bases short and J 4 bases short, with 10 bases between. The CDR3 sequence is 14 residues long. The CDR3 is CASSEAPLFYEQYF. The CDR3 DNA follows: TGTGCCAGCAGTGAAGCGCCACTTTTTTACGAGCAGTACTTC.

This clonotype was detected many times. The genes are TRBV28 and TRBJ2-2; D may correspond to TRBD1 or TRBD2 (5 bases each). Trimming took off 5 bases at V and 0 bases at J, with 13 bases between the two ends. This CDR3 spans 16 amino acids. The germline CDR1 and CDR2 sequences are MDHEN and SYDVKM. CDR3: CASSVPGRTNTGELFF. CDR3 DNA sequence: TGTGCCAGCAGTGTGCCGGGACGGACGAACACCGGGGAGCTGTTTTTT.